Given below is one T cell receptor (beta chain) in context. Its antigen remains unknown. The data stem from a study of T cell repertoires in cytomegalovirus infection. Study results and limitations: Using cumulative public TCR beta family frequency, the authors identified those who carried CMV together with the relevant HLA. CMV-specific HLA-C-restricted TCR beta clonotypes dominated the ex vivo response.

MiXCR was run by TCRdb on the reads, yielding one entry per CDR3 protein. This table has some 920,000 distinct CDR3 sequences, around 30% appearing once. The germline CDR1 and CDR2 sequences are LNHDA and SQIVND (reference sequence). V shed 1 base and J shed 2 bases, with 16 bases lying between them. The CDR3 length is 17 residues. The chain couples TRBV19 to TRBJ2-3; D remains unclear. The sequence was obtained from a human donor in good health (CMV status not recorded). Some clones in this sample may be carry-over from other donors' samples. Sequenced here: cultured CD8+ T cells from PBMCs, sampled from culture after CMV antigen stimulation. The CDR3 nucleotides read TGTGCCAGTAGTATAGGGTCTTCCCGCACCTACACAGATACGCAGTATTTT. Translating gives CASSIGSSRTYTDTQYF.